Listed below are T cell receptor beta chains from one sample, sequenced in a study of CD8+ T cells in alopecia areata. Sequencing was performed with immunoSEQ multiplex PCR; in TCRdb, only in-frame clones are kept and a portion is missing. The sample contains 6,500 to 7,500 clones, 55% to 70% of which appear only once. The specimen was skin, collected at week 0. The receptors come from a human donor with alopecia areata. Both conserved end residues are trimmed from each CDR3. The order of the fields is V gene, J gene, CDR3 protein.

v_call: TRBV18
j_call: TRBJ1-1
cdr3_aa: ASSLNHRYSRAGILNTEAF

v_call: TRBV7-2
j_call: TRBJ1-2
cdr3_aa: ASSLALTGVYGYT

v_call: TRBV7-9
j_call: TRBJ1-1
cdr3_aa: ASSLGANTEAF

v_call: TRBV7-2
j_call: TRBJ2-2
cdr3_aa: ASSLVFLATTGELF

v_call: TRBV18
j_call: TRBJ2-1
cdr3_aa: ASSPRQATYNEQF

v_call: TRBV10-3
j_call: -
cdr3_aa: AISEGETASSYEQY

v_call: TRBV11-2
j_call: TRBJ2-1
cdr3_aa: ASAGVSYNEQF

v_call: TRBV14
j_call: TRBJ2-2
cdr3_aa: ASSLRGLAGGRRTGELF

v_call: TRBV5-1
j_call: TRBJ2-1
cdr3_aa: ASSLGGPMAYNEQF

v_call: TRBV7-4
j_call: TRBJ2-3
cdr3_aa: ASSPGLGTDTQY

v_call: TRBV29-1
j_call: TRBJ2-3
cdr3_aa: SVGLTRTDTQY

v_call: TRBV6-4
j_call: TRBJ2-1
cdr3_aa: ASSPDSGSSNEQF

v_call: TRBV5-1
j_call: TRBJ1-2
cdr3_aa: ASSLYGGGNGYT

v_call: TRBV9
j_call: TRBJ2-7
cdr3_aa: ASSATTGAYEQY

v_call: TRBV5-1
j_call: TRBJ2-7
cdr3_aa: ASSPGTSGPLNEQY

v_call: TRBV5-4
j_call: TRBJ2-3
cdr3_aa: ASSKLGLGGSTDTQY

v_call: TRBV29-1
j_call: TRBJ1-1
cdr3_aa: SVRDGADTEAF

v_call: TRBV5-1
j_call: TRBJ2-1
cdr3_aa: ASSDRGYEQF

v_call: TRBV28
j_call: TRBJ1-1
cdr3_aa: ASSFGRGEAF

v_call: TRBV6-5
j_call: TRBJ1-5
cdr3_aa: ASSPVGGSNQPQH

v_call: TRBV7-2
j_call: TRBJ1-1
cdr3_aa: ASSLGGSGDTEAF

v_call: TRBV10-3
j_call: TRBJ2-7
cdr3_aa: AIGTSGRAYEQY

v_call: TRBV4-1
j_call: TRBJ1-5
cdr3_aa: ASSQVDMGIRSQPQH

v_call: TRBV4-2
j_call: TRBJ1-2
cdr3_aa: ASSLALTGVYGYT

v_call: TRBV7-2
j_call: TRBJ2-7
cdr3_aa: ASSLGTGSYEQY